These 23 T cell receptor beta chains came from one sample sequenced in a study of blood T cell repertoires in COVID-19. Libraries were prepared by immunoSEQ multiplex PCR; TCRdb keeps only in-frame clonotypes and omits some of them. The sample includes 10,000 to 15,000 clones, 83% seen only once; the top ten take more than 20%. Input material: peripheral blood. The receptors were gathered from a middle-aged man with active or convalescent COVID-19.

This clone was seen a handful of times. CDR3 bases: TGTGCCAGCAGCTTATCGGGGTCCGGGACTAGCGGGAGAATGGGCGGGGAGCTGTTTTTT. Encoded protein: CASSLSGSGTSGRMGGELFF. V gene TRBV7-6 combines with J gene TRBJ2-2, with 14 nucleotides matching TRBD2. Losses at the gene ends were 2 bases for V and 7 bases for J; bases not matched to a gene: 15. Germline loops: CDR1 SGHVS, CDR2 FNYEAQ. The CDR3 spans 20 residues.

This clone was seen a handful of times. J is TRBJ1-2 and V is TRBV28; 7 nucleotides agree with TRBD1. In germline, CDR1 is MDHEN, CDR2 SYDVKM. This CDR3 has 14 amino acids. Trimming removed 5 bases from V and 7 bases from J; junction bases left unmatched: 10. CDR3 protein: CASSPPTGAFGYTF. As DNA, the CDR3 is TGTGCCAGCAGTCCCCCCACAGGGGCATTTGGCTACACCTTC.

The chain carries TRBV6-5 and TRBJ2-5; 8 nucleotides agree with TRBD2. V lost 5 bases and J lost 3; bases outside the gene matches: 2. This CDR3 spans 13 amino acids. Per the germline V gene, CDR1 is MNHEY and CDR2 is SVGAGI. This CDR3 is CASSLGLEETQYF. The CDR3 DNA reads TGTGCCAGCAGTCTGGGACTAGAAGAGACCCAGTACTTC.

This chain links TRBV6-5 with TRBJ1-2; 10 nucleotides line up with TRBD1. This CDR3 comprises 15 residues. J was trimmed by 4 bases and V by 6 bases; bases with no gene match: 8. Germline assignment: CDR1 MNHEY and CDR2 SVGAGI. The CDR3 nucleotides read TGTGCCAGCAGCCCCTCGACAGGGGGCGCCTATGGCTACACCTTC. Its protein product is CASSPSTGGAYGYTF.

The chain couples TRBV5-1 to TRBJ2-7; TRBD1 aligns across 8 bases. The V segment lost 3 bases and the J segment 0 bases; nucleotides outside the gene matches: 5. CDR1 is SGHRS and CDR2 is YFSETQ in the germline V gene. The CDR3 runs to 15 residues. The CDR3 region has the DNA TGCGCCAGCAGCTGGGGGGACAGGTTCTCCTACGAGCAGTACTTC. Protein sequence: CASSWGDRFSYEQYF.

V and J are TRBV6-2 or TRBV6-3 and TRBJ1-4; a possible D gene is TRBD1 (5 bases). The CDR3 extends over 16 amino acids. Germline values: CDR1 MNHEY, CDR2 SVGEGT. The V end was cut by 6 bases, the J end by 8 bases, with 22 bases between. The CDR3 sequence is CASSSSRGAAVEKLFF. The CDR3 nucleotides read TGTGCCAGCAGCTCCAGTCGCGGGGCCGCCGTGGAAAAACTGTTTTTT.

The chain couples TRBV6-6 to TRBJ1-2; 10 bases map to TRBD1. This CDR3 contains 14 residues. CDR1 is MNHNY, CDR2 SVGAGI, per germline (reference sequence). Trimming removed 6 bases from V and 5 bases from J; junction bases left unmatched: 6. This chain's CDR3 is CASRSPGQGYGYTF. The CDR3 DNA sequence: TGTGCCAGCAGAAGCCCGGGACAGGGGTATGGCTACACCTTC.

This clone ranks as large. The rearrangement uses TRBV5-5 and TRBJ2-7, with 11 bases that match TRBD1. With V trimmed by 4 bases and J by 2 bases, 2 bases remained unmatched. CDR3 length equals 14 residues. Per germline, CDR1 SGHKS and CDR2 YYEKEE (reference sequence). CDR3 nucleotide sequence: TGTGCCAGCAGCCAGGGACAGGGGGCCTACGAGCAGTACTTC. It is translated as CASSQGQGAYEQYF.

CDR3 DNA sequence: TGTGCCAGCAGCCAGGGACTGAATCAGCCCCAGCATTTT. Residues: CASSQGLNQPQHF. The V gene is TRBV11-3, the J gene TRBJ1-5, with D maybe TRBD1 (5 bases). The V gene's germline CDR1 is SGHNT and CDR2 YENEEA. There are 13 residues in the CDR3. Trimming removed 5 bases from V and 4 bases from J, with 9 bases in between.

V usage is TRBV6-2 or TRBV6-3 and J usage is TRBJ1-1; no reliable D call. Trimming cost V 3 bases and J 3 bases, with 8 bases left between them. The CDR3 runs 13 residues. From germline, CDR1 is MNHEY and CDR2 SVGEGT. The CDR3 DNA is TGTGCCAGCAGTTATCAGGTATACACTGAAGCTTTCTTT. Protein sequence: CASSYQVYTEAFF.

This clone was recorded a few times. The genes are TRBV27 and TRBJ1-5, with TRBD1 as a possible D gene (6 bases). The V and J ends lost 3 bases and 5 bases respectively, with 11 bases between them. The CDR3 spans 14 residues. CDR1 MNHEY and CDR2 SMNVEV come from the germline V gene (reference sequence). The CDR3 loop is CASSLDSYYQPQHF. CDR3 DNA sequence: TGTGCCAGCAGTTTGGACAGCTACTATCAGCCCCAGCATTTT.

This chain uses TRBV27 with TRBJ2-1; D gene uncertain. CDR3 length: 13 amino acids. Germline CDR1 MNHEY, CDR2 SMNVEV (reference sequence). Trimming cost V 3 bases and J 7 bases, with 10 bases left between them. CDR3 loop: CASSFKLVNEQFF. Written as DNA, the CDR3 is TGTGCCAGCAGTTTTAAACTGGTAAATGAGCAGTTCTTC.

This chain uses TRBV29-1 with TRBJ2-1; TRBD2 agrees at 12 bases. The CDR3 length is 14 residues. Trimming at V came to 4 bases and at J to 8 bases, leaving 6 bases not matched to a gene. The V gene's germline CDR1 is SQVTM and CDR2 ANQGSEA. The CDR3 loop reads CSVGASGRVDEQFF. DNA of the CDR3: TGCAGCGTTGGGGCTAGCGGGAGGGTTGATGAGCAGTTCTTC.

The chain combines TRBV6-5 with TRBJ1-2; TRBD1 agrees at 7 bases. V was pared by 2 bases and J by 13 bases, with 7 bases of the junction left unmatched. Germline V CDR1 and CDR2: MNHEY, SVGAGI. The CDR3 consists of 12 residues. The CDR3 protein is CASSYAGQDATF. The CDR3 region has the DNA TGTGCCAGCAGTTACGCCGGACAGGACGCCACCTTC.

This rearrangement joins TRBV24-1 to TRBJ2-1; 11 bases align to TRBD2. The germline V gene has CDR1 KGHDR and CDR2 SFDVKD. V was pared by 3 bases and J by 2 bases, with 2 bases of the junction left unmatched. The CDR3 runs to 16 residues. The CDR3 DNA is TGTGCCACCAGTGATCGGGGACTAGCGGCCTACAATGAGCAGTTCTTC. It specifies CATSDRGLAAYNEQFF.

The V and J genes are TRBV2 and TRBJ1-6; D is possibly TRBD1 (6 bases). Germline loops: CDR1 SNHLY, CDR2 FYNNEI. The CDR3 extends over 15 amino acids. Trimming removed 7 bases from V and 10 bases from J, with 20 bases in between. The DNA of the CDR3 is TGTGCCAGCAAGGGGGGGCGGGGGAGCGGCTCACCCCTCCACTTT. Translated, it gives CASKGGRGSGSPLHF.

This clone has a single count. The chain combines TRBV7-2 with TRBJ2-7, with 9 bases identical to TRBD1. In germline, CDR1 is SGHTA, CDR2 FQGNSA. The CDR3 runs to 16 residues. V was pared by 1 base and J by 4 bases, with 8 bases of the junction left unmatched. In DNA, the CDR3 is TGTGCCAGCAGCTTAGAAGGGACAGGGTTTTTTTACGAGCAGTACTTC. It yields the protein CASSLEGTGFFYEQYF.

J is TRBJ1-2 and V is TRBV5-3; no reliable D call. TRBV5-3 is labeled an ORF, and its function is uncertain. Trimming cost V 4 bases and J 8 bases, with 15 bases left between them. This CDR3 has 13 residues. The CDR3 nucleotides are TGTGCCAGAAGCCCTCGGGCGGGTCGAGGCTACACCTTC. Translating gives CARSPRAGRGYTF.

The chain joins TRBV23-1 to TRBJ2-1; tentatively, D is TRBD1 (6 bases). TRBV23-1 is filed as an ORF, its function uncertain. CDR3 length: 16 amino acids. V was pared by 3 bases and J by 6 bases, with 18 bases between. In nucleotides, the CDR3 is TGCGCCAGCAGTCACCTAGAACAGGGAGTCTCCAATGAGCAGTTCTTC. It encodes CASSHLEQGVSNEQFF.

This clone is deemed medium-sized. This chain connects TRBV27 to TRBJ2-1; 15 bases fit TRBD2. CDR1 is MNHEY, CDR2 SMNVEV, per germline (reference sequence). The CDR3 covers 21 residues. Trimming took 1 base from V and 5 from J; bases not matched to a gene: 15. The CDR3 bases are TGTGCCAGCAGTTTATACGTACCCGGGACTAGCGGGAGGTTGGAGGACAATGAGCAGTTCTTC. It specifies CASSLYVPGTSGRLEDNEQFF.

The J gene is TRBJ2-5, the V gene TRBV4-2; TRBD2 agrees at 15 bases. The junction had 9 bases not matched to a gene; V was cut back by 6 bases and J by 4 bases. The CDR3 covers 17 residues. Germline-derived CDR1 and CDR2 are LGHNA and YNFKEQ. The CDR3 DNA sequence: TGTGCCAGCAGTCCAGGACTAGCGGGGGGGCCGAGAGAGACCCAGTACTTC. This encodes CASSPGLAGGPRETQYF.

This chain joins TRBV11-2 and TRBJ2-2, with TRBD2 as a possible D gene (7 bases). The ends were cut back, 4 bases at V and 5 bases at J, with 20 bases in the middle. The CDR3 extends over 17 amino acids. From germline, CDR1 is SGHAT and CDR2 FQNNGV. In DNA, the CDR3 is TGTGCCAGCAGCTGGGGCCTGGGGGAGGGGGAAACCGGGGAGCTGTTTTTT. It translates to CASSWGLGEGETGELFF.

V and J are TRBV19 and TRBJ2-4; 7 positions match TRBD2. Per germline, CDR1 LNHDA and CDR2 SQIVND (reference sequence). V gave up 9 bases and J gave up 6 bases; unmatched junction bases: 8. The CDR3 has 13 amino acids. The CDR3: CASRGGGINIQYF. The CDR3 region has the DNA TGTGCCAGCCGGGGCGGGGGAATAAACATTCAGTACTTC.